This T cell receptor beta chain stems from a study of identical twins. TCRdb passed the 5' RACE reads through MiXCR, listing each CDR3 protein once. The sample lists roughly 250,000 distinct CDR3 sequences, around 15% occurring once. V lost 2 bases to trimming and J lost 0 bases; unmatched junction nucleotides: 3. The V gene's germline CDR1 is MNHEY and CDR2 SVGEGT. The CDR3 is made up of 16 amino acids. The clonotype comes from a woman under 30 in good health. Sequences were obtained from memory (CD45RO+) T cells sorted from blood. The chain combines TRBV6-2 or TRBV6-3 with TRBJ2-7, with 11 bases matching TRBD2. The CDR3 DNA reads TGTGCCAGCAGTTACCCCACTAGCGGGAGCTCCTACGAGCAGTACTTC. Protein sequence: CASSYPTSGSSYEQYF.